This is a list of T cell receptor beta chains from one sample in a study of blood T cells in healthy people across ages. TCRdb re-analysed the 5' RACE reads in MiXCR, keeping a single row per CDR3 protein. The table shows around 1.5 million distinct CDR3 sequences, with 42% occurring only once. The sample consisted of blood. Source of these receptors: a woman between 18 and 29 years old in good health. CDR3s include the opening cysteine and the closing phenylalanine or tryptophan. A D gene is named only where the DNA matches it firmly. A clone size is listed for some rows: how often the clone was seen (once, few, many), or a class if it is expanded.

V: TRBV3-1; size: .; length: 14; J: TRBJ2-2; D: .; DNA: TGTGCCAGCAGCCAAGTGGGCGTGGCGGGGGAGCTGTTTTTT; CDR3: CASSQVGVAGELFF
V: TRBV20-1; size: many; length: 13; J: TRBJ2-7; D: TRBD2; DNA: TGCAGTGCTAGGACTAGCGGTACCTACGAGCAGTACTTC; CDR3: CSARTSGTYEQYF
V: TRBV29-1; size: .; length: 15; J: TRBJ1-4; D: TRBD1; DNA: TGCAGTGCCGGACAGGGGGGTGCAACTAATGAAAAACTGTTTTTT; CDR3: CSAGQGGATNEKLFF
V: TRBV20-1; size: .; length: 14; J: TRBJ2-7; D: TRBD2; DNA: TGCAGTGCTAGGAAACTAGCGGGGACATACGAGCAGTACTTC; CDR3: CSARKLAGTYEQYF
V: TRBV20-1; size: few; length: 13; J: TRBJ2-2; D: .; DNA: TGCAGTGCCCGAGTGGTGAACACCGGGGAGCTGTTTTTT; CDR3: CSARVVNTGELFF
V: TRBV20-1; size: .; length: 12; J: TRBJ2-1; D: .; DNA: TGCAGTGCTAGCGGGGGTGGGGATGAGCAGTTCTTC; CDR3: CSASGGGDEQFF
V: TRBV7-9; size: .; length: 14; J: TRBJ2-7; D: TRBD2; DNA: TGTGCCAGCAGCTCAGTAGCGGGGGAGAAGGCCCAGTACTTC; CDR3: CASSSVAGEKAQYF
V: TRBV12-3/TRBV12-4; size: few; length: 15; J: TRBJ1-1; D: TRBD1; DNA: TGTGCCAGCAGCCAACCGGACAGGGGACGGAATGAAGCTTTCTTT; CDR3: CASSQPDRGRNEAFF
V: TRBV7-9; size: .; length: 14; J: TRBJ2-1; D: .; DNA: TGTGCCAGCAGCTTAATTGGGGGTCGAAATGAGCAGTTCTTC; CDR3: CASSLIGGRNEQFF
V: TRBV5-1; size: few; length: 17; J: TRBJ2-3; D: TRBD2; DNA: TGCGCCAGCAGCTTGAAGTTAGCGGGAACGGCAGCAGATACGCAGTATTTT; CDR3: CASSLKLAGTAADTQYF
V: TRBV6-2/TRBV6-3; size: few; length: 16; J: TRBJ2-3; D: .; DNA: TGTGCCAGCAGTTACTCGACTGGGGAGATTACAGATACGCAGTATTTT; CDR3: CASSYSTGEITDTQYF
V: TRBV6-1; size: .; length: 14; J: TRBJ1-2; D: TRBD1; DNA: TGTGCCAGCAGTTTCCTAGGGGGCGAAGGTGGCTACACCTTC; CDR3: CASSFLGGEGGYTF
V: TRBV29-1; size: .; length: 11; J: TRBJ1-2; D: .; DNA: TGCAGCGCCGTGGGGGACTATGGCTACACCTTC; CDR3: CSAVGDYGYTF
V: TRBV9; size: .; length: 15; J: TRBJ2-7; D: TRBD1; DNA: TGTGCCTGCAGCACGGGACAGGGGGCCATATACGAGCAGTACTTC; CDR3: CACSTGQGAIYEQYF
V: TRBV2; size: once; length: 14; J: TRBJ1-2; D: .; DNA: .; CDR3: CATQKPDKFYGCTF
V: TRBV20-1; size: .; length: 15; J: TRBJ2-7; D: TRBD2; DNA: TGCAGTGCTAGAGATAGCGGGAGCATCTCCTACGAGCAGTACTTC; CDR3: CSARDSGSISYEQYF
V: TRBV15; size: .; length: 14; J: TRBJ2-7; D: .; DNA: TGTGCCACCAGCAGAGATGGAGGGACCTACGAGCAGTACTTC; CDR3: CATSRDGGTYEQYF
V: TRBV4-1; size: .; length: 20; J: TRBJ2-7; D: .; DNA: TGCGCCAGCAGCCAAGATAAGGAGATGAGAGGAGGGGGGAGGGCCTACGAGCAGTACTTC; CDR3: CASSQDKEMRGGGRAYEQYF
V: TRBV6-1; size: few; length: 20; J: TRBJ2-3; D: .; DNA: TGTGCCAGCAGTGAATGGGTCTTCGGGAGTACGACATGGGGCACAGATACGCAGTATTTT; CDR3: CASSEWVFGSTTWGTDTQYF
V: TRBV29-1; size: many; length: 13; J: TRBJ2-7; D: .; DNA: TGCAGCGTTGGGTCGGGTAGCTCCTACGAGCAGTACTTC; CDR3: CSVGSGSSYEQYF